What follows is one T cell receptor beta chain and its context. This clone was recorded once. The target of this receptor is not known. No much larger clone is present one base from it, and per-base qualities are unavailable. As encoded in the germline V gene, CDR1 is SGHDT while CDR2 is YYEEEE. V loses 2 bases, J loses 0 bases, and the germline ends lie 15 bases apart. There are 17 amino acids in the CDR3, from cysteine to phenylalanine inclusive. Of all the DNA, just the CDR3 is kept, 51 bases in frame from base 1. The immunoSEQ Assay was used to sequence TCRbeta CDR3 regions. After extraction, genomic DNA underwent amplification by bias-controlled multiplex PCR, followed by high-throughput sequencing. Under the source paper's analysis protocol: To quantify the absolute abundance of every unique TCRbeta CDR3 region, sequences were collapsed and filtered. Usable DNA was measured by amplifying reference genes present in all nucleated cells, and TCRbeta template counts were normalized to that usable DNA to estimate T cell fraction. Repertoire TCRs were annotated as SARS-CoV-2-specific by exact matching of V gene, CDR3 amino acid sequence and J gene to a known reactive TCR set. The reference SARS-CoV-2 TCR set was obtained from MIRA and was filtered for enrichment in COVID-19-positive ImmuneCODE repertoires, whereby public or cross-reactive TCRs were removed. Using the MIRA antigens, annotated TCRs were further analysed by specific ORF or by position within an ORF. Breadth was defined as the number of annotated unique rearrangements divided by the total number of unique productive rearrangements, and depth was defined as the summed frequency of the annotated unique rearrangements. TCR breadth was compared between groups using two-sided Wilcoxon rank-sum tests. Entries here come from immuneACCESS through TCRdb and include only in-frame sequences with V and J called. Some clones fail to appear in such tables; in the studies checked, an unresolved V gene covers under half of the shortfall, and the cause of the remainder is unknown. V, J and clone size were drawn from that table, and D and trimming were deduced from the DNA. A total of 400,000 to 450,000 clones appear in this sample, over 75% of them only once. Of the sample, 9% to 15% is held by the ten largest clones.

The entry originates in a study of Ad26.COV2.S vaccination and SARS-CoV-2 variants (dated by TCRdb to the early 2020s). For context, the study as a whole: Donors in the vaccine arm were drawn from COV1001, a phase I-IIa trial of Ad26.COV2.S in healthy adults that was multicentre, randomized, double-blind and placebo-controlled. Dosing of Ad26.COV2.S was intramuscular, at either 5x10^10 or 1x10^11 viral particles, delivered as one shot or as two shots spaced 56 days apart. TCRbeta repertoire sequencing was used to assess the specificity and breadth of SARS-CoV-2-reactive T cell receptors after Ad26.COV2.S vaccination. A total of around 32 samples were included in the TCR-sequenced set, comprising about 20 Ad26.COV2.S vaccine recipients, 5 placebo recipients and 8 SARS-CoV-2 convalescent individuals. Participants in the trial were split at random into five groups of five each, receiving low-dose or high-dose Ad26.COV2.S once or twice, or else placebo on both occasions. Blinding of investigators to trial group allocation was maintained during experiments and outcome assessment.

What the study reported, not specific to this receptor: The study was not powered to compare responses between vaccine doses or regimens. Vaccine and placebo recipients had comparable non-spike TCR breadth, which fits with the vaccine containing only spike. Compared with placebo recipients, Ad26.COV2.S recipients showed higher spike-specific TCR breadth (P = 0.0014). Substantial breadth of spike-specific CD8+ and CD4+ T cell responses was reported after vaccination. It was noted by the authors that total T cell responses may have been underestimated by the TCR breadth and depth analyses.

The treatment or condition tag for this specimen amounts to: over 15 received Ad26.COV2.S at low or high dose, single or two shots; roughly five received placebo; per-sample allocation not given. For vaccine and placebo recipients, the sequenced repertoires came from samples collected on day 63 after the first injection. Between 29 July and 7 August 2020, Cohort 1b enrolled 20 to 30 adults aged 18-55 years at one site in Boston, USA. As a vaccine, Ad26.COV2.S was a replication-incompetent adenovirus type 26 vector that expressed a prefusion-stabilized SARS-CoV-2 spike protein derived from the original Wuhan strain.

The starting material was peripheral blood, obtained in a trial of Ad26.COV2.S vaccine versus placebo. The sequence joins TRBV5-6 to TRBJ1-3; the D gene identity is not certain. The receptor's source is a person aged 18 to 65 who received the Ad26.COV2.S COVID-19 vaccine or a placebo. The sequenced DNA is TGTGCCAGCAGCTTATCTCTAGAAGACCTCTCTGGAAACACCATATATTTT. Translated, this is CASSLSLEDLSGNTIYF.